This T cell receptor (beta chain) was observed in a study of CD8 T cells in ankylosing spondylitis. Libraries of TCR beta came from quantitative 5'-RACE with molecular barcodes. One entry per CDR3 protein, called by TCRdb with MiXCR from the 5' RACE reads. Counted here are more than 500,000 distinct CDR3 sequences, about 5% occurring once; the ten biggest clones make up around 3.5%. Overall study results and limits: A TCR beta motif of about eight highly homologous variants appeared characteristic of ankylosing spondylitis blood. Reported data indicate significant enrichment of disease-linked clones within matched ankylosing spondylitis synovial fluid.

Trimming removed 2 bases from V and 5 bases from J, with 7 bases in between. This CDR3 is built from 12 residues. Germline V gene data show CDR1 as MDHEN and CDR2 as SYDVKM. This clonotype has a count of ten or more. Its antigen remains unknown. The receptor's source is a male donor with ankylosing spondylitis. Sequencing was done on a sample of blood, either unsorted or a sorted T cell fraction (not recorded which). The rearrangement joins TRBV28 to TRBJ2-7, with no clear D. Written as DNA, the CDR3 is TGTGCCAGCAGTTTAGGGGTTCACGAGCAGTACTTC. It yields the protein CASSLGVHEQYF.